Following are 5 T cell receptor beta chains from one sample sequenced in a study of shared clonotypes between healthy human individuals. Cells designated naive CD8 were CD45RO-negative and were positively selected for CCR7, with terminally differentiated effector memory CD45RA+ cells excluded. TCRdb keeps only in-frame clones here, not all; method: immunoSEQ multiplex PCR. The sample has about 700,000 clones, 90% to 95% seen once. The material sequenced was naive CD8+ T cells sorted from blood. Receptors originate from a man aged 30-40 years in good health.

This clone is a singleton in its sample. V gene TRBV7-9 combines with J gene TRBJ2-3, with D hard to call. Germline V CDR1 and CDR2: SEHNR, FQNEAQ (reference sequence). The CDR3 loop spans 14 amino acids. Trimming took 2 bases from V and 6 from J, leaving 12 bases between them. The CDR3 nucleotides are TGTGCCAGCAGCTTACTATCGCCGACGGATACGCAGTATTTT. Amino acid sequence: CASSLLSPTDTQYF.

V is TRBV4-2 and J is TRBJ2-7, with 7 bases that match TRBD1. Germline V gives CDR1 LGHNA, CDR2 YNFKEQ. The V segment lost 1 base and the J segment 4 bases; nucleotides outside the gene matches: 16. This CDR3 has 18 amino acids. CDR3 coding DNA: TGTGCCAGCAGCCAAGCCGGCCGGGGTAGGACAGGAGCTTACGAGCAGTACTTC. It codes for CASSQAGRGRTGAYEQYF.

V usage is TRBV27 and J usage is TRBJ2-7, with TRBD2 identical over 9 bases. There are 14 residues in the CDR3. Germline CDR1 MNHEY, CDR2 SMNVEV (reference sequence). Losses at the gene ends were 2 bases for V and 5 bases for J; bases not matched to a gene: 4. As DNA, the CDR3 is TGTGCCAGCAGTTTAAGGCAGCGGGGGGACGAGCAGTACTTC. Translated, it gives CASSLRQRGDEQYF.

This rearrangement joins TRBV5-1 to TRBJ2-3; 7 bases line up with TRBD1. Germline V gene sequence: CDR1 SGHRS, CDR2 YFSETQ. The CDR3 has 16 residues. V lost 0 bases and J lost 0; bases outside the gene matches: 4. The CDR3 DNA sequence: TGCGCCAGCAGCTTGGAGGGGGCCCTCAGCACAGATACGCAGTATTTT. This codes for CASSLEGALSTDTQYF.

The chain carries TRBV4-3 and TRBJ2-1; 8 bases match TRBD2. The germline V gene has CDR1 LGHNA and CDR2 YSLEER. The length of the CDR3 is 16 residues. The V gene end was trimmed by 0 bases and the J gene end by 4 bases; junction bases not matched to a gene: 5. For the CDR3, the DNA is TGCGCCAGCAGCCAAGATCTTCCTAGCGGGTACAATGAGCAGTTCTTC. Its protein product is CASSQDLPSGYNEQFF.